A single T cell receptor beta chain is shown here with its context. Assay used: immunoSEQ multiplex PCR; TCRdb lists only in-frame clones, some missing. The profile covers some 74,000 clones, with roughly 93% appearing a single time and around 2.8% taken by the ten largest. The record originates from a study of T cells after somatic rescue of genetic block. Sequenced material: peripheral blood mononuclear cells (PBMCs). This sequence was found in a man aged 30 to 45.

The CDR3: CSALGGYEQYF. DNA of the CDR3: TGCAGTGCTTTAGGGGGTTACGAGCAGTACTTC. The chain uses TRBV20-1 and TRBJ2-7; tentatively, D is TRBD1 (6 bases). The length of the CDR3 is 11 residues. The V gene's germline CDR1 is DFQATT and CDR2 SNEGSKA (reference sequence). V lost 5 bases and J 4 bases, leaving 9 bases between the germline ends.